This T cell receptor (beta chain) was obtained from a study of blood T cells in healthy people across ages (dated by TCRdb to the mid-2010s). In terms of the full investigation: Template switching captured roughly one uniquely barcoded TCR beta cDNA molecule per two T cells in model experiments. Donors of different ages were randomly distributed across sequencing lanes to avoid experimental bias. The donors were split into four age groups: young (average 16 years), middle-aged (around 40), aged (62) and long-lived (under 85). The study measured age-related changes in TCR beta repertoire diversity using deep sequencing normalized with unique cDNA molecular identifiers. The study analyzed two additional independent replicas of 1 million unique cDNA reads from the same blood draw for two donors, one aged 18 to 30 and one aged 80 or older.

The library was produced with 5' RACE. A second PCR of roughly 7 to 12 cycles was run with a J-beta primer mix and a sample-barcoded 5' primer. A unique molecular identifier was introduced onto each TCR beta cDNA molecule by a template-switch 5' adaptor carrying 12 random nucleotides. Each sample yielded at least 3 million CDR3-containing paired-end reads. All of the RNA was converted into first-strand cDNA using the Mint cDNA synthesis kit, with a TRBC-specific oligonucleotide serving as the primer. All cDNA was treated with uracil-DNA glycosylase and then went through a first 18-cycle PCR with the universal primers M1SS and BC2_uni_R. The study's own analysis went as follows. Each sample was normalized by randomly selecting 1 million high-quality reads, each carrying a distinct molecular identifier. Instead of being binned into consensus sequences, reads that shared molecular identifiers were thrown out. MiTCR, set to a Q25 quality threshold and the strictest error-elimination algorithm, was used for CDR3 identification, clonotype clustering and error correction. A nonparametric unseen species model with Euler transformation was used to estimate lower-bound total TCR beta diversity. TCRdb ran its own pipeline on the public reads, namely fastp trimming at Q25 and MiXCR clone calling, and kept in-frame beta chains. Rows with a matching CDR3 protein are joined into one entry that keeps the most common DNA and genes. The authors' filters were not applied to this entry. This sample gives 1.8 million or so distinct CDR3 sequences in total; 39% of them show up just once. Of the sample, under 30% falls within the top ten clones.

Systemically healthy Caucasian individuals from Russia, approximately 39 in total and aged 6 to 90 years, were included as donors. Each donor gave around 9 milliliters of peripheral blood, collected into EDTA-treated Vacutainer tubes. Ficoll-Paque density-gradient centrifugation was used to isolate PBMCs, with at least 7 million obtained per sample. Trizol reagent was used to extract total RNA from the PBMCs, yielding at least 5.5 micrograms per sample. For every donor, an aliquot of PBMCs went through flow cytometry to measure the percentages of naive CD45RAhigh/CD27high T cells. The CDR3 runs 14 amino acids, cysteine and phenylalanine included. Only the CDR3 DNA stays, 42 bases, in frame from base 1. Trimming costs V 1 base and J 6 bases, and their ends lie 15 bases apart. Via the germline V gene (reference sequence), CDR1 is DFQATT and CDR2 SNEGSKA. This clonotype was recorded at least ten times. This clone's antigen is unknown. Within one base of it there is no much larger clone, and no base qualities were kept.

On the study overall, not on this receptor specifically: Estimates of total diversity based on one million sequenced T cells were considered lower bounds and underestimates. The percentage of naive T cells measured by flow cytometry correlated strongly with observed TCR beta diversity. The long-lived group showed more naive CD4+ T cells, fewer expanded clones and increased TCR diversity than the aged group, suggesting age selection. As age increased, observed TCR beta diversity per million T cells dropped in a roughly linear way, and a significant reduction was already evident by age about 36. The CMV infection status of donors was not known, potentially confounding age-related changes in expanded clonotypes. Conclusive comparison of naive and antigen-experienced compartments was prevented by the profiling of bulk unsorted PBMCs.

The chain was built from TRBV20-1 and TRBJ1-2; a tentative D match to TRBD1 spans 6 bases. The clonotype originates from a human donor in good health. Sequencing was performed on blood. The DNA sequence is as follows: TGCAGTGCTAGAGTCTGGAGCAGGGGCAATGGCTACACCTTC. Its protein product is CSARVWSRGNGYTF.